Detailed here is one T cell receptor (beta chain). What it recognizes is unknown. This sample is part of a study of tumor and adjacent non-tumor tissue in lung cancer. Study information: Samples averaged around 4 million productive TCRbeta reads each.

TCRbeta libraries were built with three rounds of nested PCR, modified from ARM-PCR. TCRdb fed the multiplex PCR reads into MiXCR, producing one record per CDR3 protein. Of tens of thousands of distinct CDR3 sequences listed, over 60% were seen once; the top ten hold roughly 35%. Findings and limits, study-wide: Tumor tissue had significantly higher TCR diversity than normal lung. Normal lung showed higher cumulative top 100 clone frequency than tumor.

RNA was extracted from bulk tissue without any cell sorting. More than 3 cm separated this lung sample from the edge of the tumor. Newly diagnosed lung cancer patients had thoracic surgery in China, August–late 2014, without prior chemotherapy. This clonotype originated in a man between 65 and 80 years old with non-small cell lung cancer. Material: distant non-tumor lung tissue.

CDR3 loop: CTCTYGTGLLGIEQFF. The CDR3 DNA sequence: TGTACCTGCACCTACGGCACGGGCTTACTTGGCATTGAGCAGTTCTTC. The V gene is TRBV6-2 or TRBV6-3, the J gene TRBJ2-1; D remains ambiguous. The germline gives CDR1 MNHEY, CDR2 SVGEGT. CDR3 length: 16 amino acids.